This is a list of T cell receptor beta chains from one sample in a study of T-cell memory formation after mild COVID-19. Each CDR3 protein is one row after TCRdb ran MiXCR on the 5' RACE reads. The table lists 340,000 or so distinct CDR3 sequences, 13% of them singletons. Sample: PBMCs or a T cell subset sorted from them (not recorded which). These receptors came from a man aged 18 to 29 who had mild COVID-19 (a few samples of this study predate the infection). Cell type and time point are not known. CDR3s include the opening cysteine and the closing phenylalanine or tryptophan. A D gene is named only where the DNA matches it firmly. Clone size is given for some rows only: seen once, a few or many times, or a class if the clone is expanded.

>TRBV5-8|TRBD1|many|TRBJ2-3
TGTGCCAGCAGCCACGGACAGGGAGGAACAGATACGCAGTATTTT
CASSHGQGGTDTQYF
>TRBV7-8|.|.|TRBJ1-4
TGTGCCAGCAGCTTAGCGACGGGTGCTAATGAAAAACTGTTTTTT
CASSLATGANEKLFF
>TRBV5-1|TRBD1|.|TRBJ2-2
TGCGCCTCGGGACAGGGTGTCACCGGGGAGCTGTTTTTT
CASGQGVTGELFF
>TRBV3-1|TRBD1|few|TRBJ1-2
TGTGCCAGTACCCCGGGGACAGGGGGCAATGGCTACACCTTC
CASTPGTGGNGYTF
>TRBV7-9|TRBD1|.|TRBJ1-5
TGTGCCAGCAGCTCGGGACAGGGCAATCAGCCCAAGCATTTT
CASSSGQGNQPKHF
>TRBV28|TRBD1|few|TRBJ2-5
TGTGCCAGCAGACAGGGGAGCAGGAGAGAGACCCAGTACTTC
CASRQGSRRETQYF
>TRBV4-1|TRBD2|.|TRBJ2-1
TGCGCCAGCAGCCAATTCCTAAGCGGGGGCAATGAGCAGTTCTTC
CASSQFLSGGNEQFF
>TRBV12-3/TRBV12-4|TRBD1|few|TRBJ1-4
TGTGCCAGCAGACCTCCGGGACAGATTAATGAAAAACTGTTTTTT
CASRPPGQINEKLFF
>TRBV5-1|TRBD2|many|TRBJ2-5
TGCGCCAGCAGCTTTAGCGGGGGCCCTCGGGAGACCCAGTACTTC
CASSFSGGPRETQYF
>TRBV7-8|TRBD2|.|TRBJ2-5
TGTGCCAGCAGCCCTAGCGGGGCGAACCAAGAGACCCAGTACTTC
CASSPSGANQETQYF
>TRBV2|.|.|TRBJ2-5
TGTGCCAGCAGGAGGGGGACGCCGGGGCGGGAGACCCAGTACTTC
CASRRGTPGRETQYF
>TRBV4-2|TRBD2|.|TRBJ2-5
TGTGCCAGCAGCCAAGATTGGGCGGGGGGGCTTAGTAAGACCCAGTACTTC
CASSQDWAGGLSKTQYF
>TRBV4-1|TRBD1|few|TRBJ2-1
TGCGCCAGCAACCAACCAGGGGGCAATGAGCAGTTCTTC
CASNQPGGNEQFF
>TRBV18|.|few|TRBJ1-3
TGTGCCAGCTCACGGGGGACTGGAAACACCATATATTTT
CASSRGTGNTIYF
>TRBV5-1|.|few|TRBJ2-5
TGCGCCAGCAGCGAAGAGGTGAACCAAGAGACCCAGTACTTC
CASSEEVNQETQYF
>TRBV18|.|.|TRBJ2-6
TGTGCCAGCCATGGGGGGTCTGGGGCCAACGTCCTGACTTTC
CASHGGSGANVLTF
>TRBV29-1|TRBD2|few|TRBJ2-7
TGCAGCGTAGAAGCGGGGGCCGGGGGCGAGCAGTACTTC
CSVEAGAGGEQYF
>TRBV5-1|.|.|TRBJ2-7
TGCGCCAGCAGCTTGGCCTACGCTAGCGAGCAGTACTTC
CASSLAYASEQYF
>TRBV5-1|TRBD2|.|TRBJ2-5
TGCGCCAGCAGCTTGGCGGGGGGGCCGTGGGAGACCCAGTACTTC
CASSLAGGPWETQYF
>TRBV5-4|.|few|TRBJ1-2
TGTGCCAGCAGCTCATTCGGGGCTAACTATGGCTACACCTTC
CASSSFGANYGYTF
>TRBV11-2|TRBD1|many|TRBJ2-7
TGTGCCAGCGGCCGGGACAGGGGCGACGAGCAGTACTTC
CASGRDRGDEQYF
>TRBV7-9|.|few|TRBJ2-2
TGTGCCAGCAGCGAGACTAGTGCTGGGGAGCTGTTTTTT
CASSETSAGELFF
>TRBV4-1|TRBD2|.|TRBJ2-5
TGCGCCAGCAGCCAACTTTTTCGGTCCCTAGCGGGCGTCAGGGAGACCCAGTACTTC
CASSQLFRSLAGVRETQYF
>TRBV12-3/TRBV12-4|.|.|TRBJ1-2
TGTGCCAGCAGTTTAGGACCAGGGGACTTGTATGGCTACACCTTC
CASSLGPGDLYGYTF
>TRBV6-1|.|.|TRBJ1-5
TGTGCCAGCATGCGGAGCAATCAGCCCCAGCATTTT
CASMRSNQPQHF
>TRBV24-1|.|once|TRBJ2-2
TGTGCCACCAGTGATTTTCCCGGGGAGCTGTTTTTT
CATSDFPGELFF
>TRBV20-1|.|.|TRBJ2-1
TGCAGTGCTAGAGAAGGGAGCTCCTACAATGAGCAGTTCTTC
CSAREGSSYNEQFF
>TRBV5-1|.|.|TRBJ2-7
TGCGCCAGCAGCTTTGAAAGCCGCTCCTACGAGCAGTACTTC
CASSFESRSYEQYF
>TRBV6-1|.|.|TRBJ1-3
TGTGCCAGCAGTGAAGTTGGCGGGGCAGGAAACACCATATATTTT
CASSEVGGAGNTIYF
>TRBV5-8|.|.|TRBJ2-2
TGTGCCAGCAGCCTAGTTGCTGGCAACGGGGGAAGCGGGGAGCTGTTTTTT
CASSLVAGNGGSGELFF
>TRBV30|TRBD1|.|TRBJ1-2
TGTGCCTGGAAATTTTGGACAGGGTATGGCTACACCTTC
CAWKFWTGYGYTF
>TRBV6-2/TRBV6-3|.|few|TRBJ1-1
TGTGCCAGCAGTTACGCGGGGCCAGCTTTCTTT
CASSYAGPAFF
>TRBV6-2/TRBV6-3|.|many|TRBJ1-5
TGTGCCAGCAGTTACGGAGGGTATAGCAATCAGCCCCAGCATTTT
CASSYGGYSNQPQHF
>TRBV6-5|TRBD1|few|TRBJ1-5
TGTGCCAGCAGTTACCGGGACAGTCAGGAGCCCCAGCATTTT
CASSYRDSQEPQHF
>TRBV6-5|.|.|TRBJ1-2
TGTGCCAGCAGTAATGCCGGGAGGTGGTATGGCTACACCTTC
CASSNAGRWYGYTF
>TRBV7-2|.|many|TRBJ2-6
TGTGCCAGCAGCTTACAGGGGCCCTCTGGGGCCAACGTCCTGACTTTC
CASSLQGPSGANVLTF
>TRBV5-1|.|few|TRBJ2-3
TGCGCCAGCAGCTTAGTCAGGGGTCGGCCAGATACGCAGTATTTT
CASSLVRGRPDTQYF
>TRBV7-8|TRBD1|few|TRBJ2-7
TGTGCCAGCACCGGTGACAGGGTCTACGAGCAGTACTTC
CASTGDRVYEQYF
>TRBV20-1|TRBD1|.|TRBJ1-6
TGCAGTGCCCACAGGGGAGGGGAACCCCTCCACTTT
CSAHRGGEPLHF
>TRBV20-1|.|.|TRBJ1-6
TGCAGTGCTAGCCAGGGTACAAGCTCCTATAATTCACCCCTCCACTTT
CSASQGTSSYNSPLHF
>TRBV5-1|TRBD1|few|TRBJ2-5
TGCGCCAGCAGCGCCCGAGGGGGCACGGAGACCCAGTACTTC
CASSARGGTETQYF
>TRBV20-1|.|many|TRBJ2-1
TGCAGTGCTAGGTGGGGGGGCTTATACAATGAGCAGTTCTTC
CSARWGGLYNEQFF
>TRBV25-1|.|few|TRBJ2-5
TGTGCCAGCAGTGAATGGACAGATCTTGAGACCCAGTACTTC
CASSEWTDLETQYF
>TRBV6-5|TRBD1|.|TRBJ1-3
TGTGCCAGCAGAGCGACAGGGCTCTCTGGAAACACCATATATTTT
CASRATGLSGNTIYF
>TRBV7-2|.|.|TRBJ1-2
TGTGCCAGCAGCATGGACTTGACAATGGACTATGGCTACACCTTC
CASSMDLTMDYGYTF
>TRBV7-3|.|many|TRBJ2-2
TGTGCCAGCAACGATAAAGCGGGGGAGCTGTTTTTT
CASNDKAGELFF
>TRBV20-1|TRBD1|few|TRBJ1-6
TGCAGTGCTATGCGGGACAGCTCCTATAATTCACCCCTCCACTTT
CSAMRDSSYNSPLHF
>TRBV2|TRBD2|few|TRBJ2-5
TGTGCCAGCGAATCTGAAGCGGGGGGAGGAGGAGAGACCCAGTACTTC
CASESEAGGGGETQYF
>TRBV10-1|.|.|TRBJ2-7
TGCGCCAGCAGTGCCACCCTTCTCCTCGAGCAGTACTTC
CASSATLLLEQYF
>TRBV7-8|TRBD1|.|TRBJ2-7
TGTGCCAGCAGCCAGGGGACAGGGACTTTCTACGAGCAGTACTTC
CASSQGTGTFYEQYF
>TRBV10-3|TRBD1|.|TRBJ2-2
TGTGCCATCAGAGGGATTCGGGGACAGGGCACCGGGGAGCTGTTTTTT
CAIRGIRGQGTGELFF
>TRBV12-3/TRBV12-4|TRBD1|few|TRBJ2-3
TGTGCCAGCAGGACCTTGACAGGGTTCACAGATACGCAGTATTTT
CASRTLTGFTDTQYF
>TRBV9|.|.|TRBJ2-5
TGTGCCAGCAGCGTAGGGGTTACCCAAGAGACCCAGTACTTC
CASSVGVTQETQYF
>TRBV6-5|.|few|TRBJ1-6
TGTGCCAGCACCTACGGTGGGGCGGCCTATAATTCACCCCTCCACTTT
CASTYGGAAYNSPLHF
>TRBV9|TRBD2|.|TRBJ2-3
TGTGCCAGCAGCGTAGGTGGCGGGGGGCTCAGCACAGATACGCAGTATTTT
CASSVGGGGLSTDTQYF
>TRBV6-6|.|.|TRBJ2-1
TGTGCCAGCAGTTACTTTTTCCGGGGTACATACAATGAGCAGTTCTTC
CASSYFFRGTYNEQFF
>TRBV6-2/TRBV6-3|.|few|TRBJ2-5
TGTGCCAGCAGTCCCCGAGGGAAGACCCAGTACTTC
CASSPRGKTQYF
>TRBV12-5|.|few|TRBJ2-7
TGTGCTAGTGGTTTGTTGGACGAGCAGTACTTC
CASGLLDEQYF
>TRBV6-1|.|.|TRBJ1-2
TGTGCCAGCATTTTAGGGTGGGGTGACTATGGCTACACCTTC
CASILGWGDYGYTF
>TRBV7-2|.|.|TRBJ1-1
TGTGCCAGCAGCCCATGGGGGGGGCAAAACACTGAAGCTTTCTTT
CASSPWGGQNTEAFF